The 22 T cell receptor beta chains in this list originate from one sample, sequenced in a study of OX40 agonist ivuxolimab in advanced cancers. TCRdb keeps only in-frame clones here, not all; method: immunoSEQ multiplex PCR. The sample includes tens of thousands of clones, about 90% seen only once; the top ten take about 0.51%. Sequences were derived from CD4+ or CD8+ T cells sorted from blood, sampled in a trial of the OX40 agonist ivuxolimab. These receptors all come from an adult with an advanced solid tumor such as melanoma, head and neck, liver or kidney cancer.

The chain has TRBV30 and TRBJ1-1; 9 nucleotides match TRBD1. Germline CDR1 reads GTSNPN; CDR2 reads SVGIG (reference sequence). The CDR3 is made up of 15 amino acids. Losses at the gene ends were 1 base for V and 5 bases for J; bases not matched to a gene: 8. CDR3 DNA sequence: TGTGCCTGGAGTGATTACAGGGGGCCTTTAACTGAAGCTTTCTTT. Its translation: CAWSDYRGPLTEAFF. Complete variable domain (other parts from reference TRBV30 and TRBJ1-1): SQTIHQWPATLVQPVGSPLSLECTVEGTSNPNLYWYRQAAGRGLQLLFYSVGIGQISSEVPQNLSASRPQDRQFILSSKKLLLSDSGFYLCAWSDYRGPLTEAFFGQGTRLTVV.

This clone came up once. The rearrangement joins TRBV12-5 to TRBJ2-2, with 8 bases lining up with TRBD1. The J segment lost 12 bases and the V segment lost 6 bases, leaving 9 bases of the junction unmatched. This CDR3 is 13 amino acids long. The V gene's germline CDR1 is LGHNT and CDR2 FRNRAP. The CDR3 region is CASGMTGAVQLFF. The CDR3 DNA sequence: TGTGCTAGTGGGATGACAGGGGCTGTTCAGCTGTTTTTT.

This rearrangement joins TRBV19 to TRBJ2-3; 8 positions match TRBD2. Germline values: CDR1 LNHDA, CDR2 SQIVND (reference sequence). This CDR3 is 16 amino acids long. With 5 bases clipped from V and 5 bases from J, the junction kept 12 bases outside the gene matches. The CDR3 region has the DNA TGTGCCAGTAGTTTTCCTGCGGGGGGCCGTGGAGATACGCAGTATTTT. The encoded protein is CASSFPAGGRGDTQYF. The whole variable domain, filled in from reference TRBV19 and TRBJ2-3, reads DGGITQSPKYLFRKEGQNVTLSCEQNLNHDAMYWYRQDPGQGLRLIYYSQIVNDFQKGDIAEGYSVSREKKESFPLTVTSAQKNPTAFYLCASSFPAGGRGDTQYFGPGTRLTVL.

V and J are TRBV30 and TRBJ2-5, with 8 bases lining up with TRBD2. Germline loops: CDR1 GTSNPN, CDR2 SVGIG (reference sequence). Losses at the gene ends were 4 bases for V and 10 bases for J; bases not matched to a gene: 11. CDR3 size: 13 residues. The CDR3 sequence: CAWNPLAGRGQYF. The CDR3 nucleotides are TGTGCCTGGAACCCTCTAGCGGGCCGGGGCCAGTACTTC.

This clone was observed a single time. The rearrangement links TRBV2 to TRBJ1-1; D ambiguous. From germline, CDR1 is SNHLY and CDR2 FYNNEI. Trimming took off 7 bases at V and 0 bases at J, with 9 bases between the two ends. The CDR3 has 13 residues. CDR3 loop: CASNKALNTEAFF. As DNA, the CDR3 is TGTGCCAGCAATAAGGCCTTGAACACTGAAGCTTTCTTT.

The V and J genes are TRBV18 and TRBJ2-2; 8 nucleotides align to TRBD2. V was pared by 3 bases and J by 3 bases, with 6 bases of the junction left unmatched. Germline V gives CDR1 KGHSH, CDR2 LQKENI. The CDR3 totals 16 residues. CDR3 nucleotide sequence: TGTGCCAGCTCACCCCTAGCGGGCCGGGACACCGGGGAGCTGTTTTTT. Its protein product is CASSPLAGRDTGELFF.

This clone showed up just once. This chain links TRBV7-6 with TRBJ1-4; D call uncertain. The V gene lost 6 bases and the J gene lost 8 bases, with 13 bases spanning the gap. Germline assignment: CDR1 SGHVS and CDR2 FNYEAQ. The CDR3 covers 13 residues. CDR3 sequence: CASSSSQGEKLFF. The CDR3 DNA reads TGTGCCAGCAGTAGTTCCCAAGGGGAAAAACTGTTTTTT.

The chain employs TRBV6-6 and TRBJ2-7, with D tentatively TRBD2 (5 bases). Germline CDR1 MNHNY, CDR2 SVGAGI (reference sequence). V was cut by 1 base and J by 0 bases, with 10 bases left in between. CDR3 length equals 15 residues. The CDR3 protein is CASSYWLADSYEQYF. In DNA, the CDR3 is TGTGCCAGCAGTTACTGGCTAGCTGACTCCTACGAGCAGTACTTC.

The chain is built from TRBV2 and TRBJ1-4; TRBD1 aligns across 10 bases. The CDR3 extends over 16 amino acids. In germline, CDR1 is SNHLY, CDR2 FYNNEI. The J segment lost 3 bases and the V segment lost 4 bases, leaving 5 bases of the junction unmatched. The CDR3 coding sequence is TGTGCCAGCAGTGGACAGGGGGCAAACTCTAATGAAAAACTGTTTTTT. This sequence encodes CASSGQGANSNEKLFF.

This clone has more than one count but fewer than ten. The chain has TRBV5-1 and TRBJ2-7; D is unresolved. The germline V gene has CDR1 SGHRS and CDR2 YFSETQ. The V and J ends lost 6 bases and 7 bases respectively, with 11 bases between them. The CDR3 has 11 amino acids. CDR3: CASIPPGEQYF. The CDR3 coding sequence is TGCGCCAGCATTCCCCCTGGGGAGCAGTACTTC.

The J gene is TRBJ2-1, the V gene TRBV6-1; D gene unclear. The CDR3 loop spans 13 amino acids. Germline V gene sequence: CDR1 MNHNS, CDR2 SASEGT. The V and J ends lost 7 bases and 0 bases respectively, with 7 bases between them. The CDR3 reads CASTQSSYNEQFF. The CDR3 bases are TGTGCCAGCACACAGAGCTCCTACAATGAGCAGTTCTTC.

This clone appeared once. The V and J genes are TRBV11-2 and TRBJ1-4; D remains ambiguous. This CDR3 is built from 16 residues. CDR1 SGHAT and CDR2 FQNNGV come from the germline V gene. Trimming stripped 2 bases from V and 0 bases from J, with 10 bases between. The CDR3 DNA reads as TGTGCCAGCAGCTTACTGGGTTTTGCAACTAATGAAAAACTGTTTTTT. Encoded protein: CASSLLGFATNEKLFF.

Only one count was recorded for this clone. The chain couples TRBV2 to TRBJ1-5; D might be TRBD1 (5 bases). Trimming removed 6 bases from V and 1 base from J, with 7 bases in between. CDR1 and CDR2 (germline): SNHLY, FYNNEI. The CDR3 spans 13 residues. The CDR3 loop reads CASRGLSNQPQHF. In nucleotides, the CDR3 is TGTGCCAGCAGGGGACTAAGCAATCAGCCCCAGCATTTT. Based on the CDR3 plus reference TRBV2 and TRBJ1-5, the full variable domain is EPEVTQTPSHQVTQMGQEVILRCVPISNHLYFYWYRQILGQKVEFLVSFYNNEISEKSEIFDDQFSVERPDGSNFTLKIRSTKLEDSAMYFCASRGLSNQPQHFGDGTRLSIL.

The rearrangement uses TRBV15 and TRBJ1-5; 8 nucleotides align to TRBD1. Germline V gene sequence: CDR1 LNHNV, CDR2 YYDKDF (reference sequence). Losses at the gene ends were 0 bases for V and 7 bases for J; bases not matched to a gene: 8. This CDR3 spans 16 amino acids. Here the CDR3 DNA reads TGTGCCACCAGCAGAGATATTTCAGGGGGCGACCAGCCCCAGCATTTT. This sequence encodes CATSRDISGGDQPQHF. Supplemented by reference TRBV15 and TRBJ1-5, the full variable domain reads DAMVIQNPRYQVTQFGKPVTLSCSQTLNHNVMYWYQQKSSQAPKLLFHYYDKDFNNEADTPDNFQSRRPNTSFCFLDIRSPGLGDTAMYLCATSRDISGGDQPQHFGDGTRLSIL.

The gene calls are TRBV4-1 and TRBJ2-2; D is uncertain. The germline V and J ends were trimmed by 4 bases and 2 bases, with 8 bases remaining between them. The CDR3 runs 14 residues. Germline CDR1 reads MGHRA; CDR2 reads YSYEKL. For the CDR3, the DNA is TGCGCCAGCAGCCGAAAAGACAACACCGGGGAGCTGTTTTTT. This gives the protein CASSRKDNTGELFF.

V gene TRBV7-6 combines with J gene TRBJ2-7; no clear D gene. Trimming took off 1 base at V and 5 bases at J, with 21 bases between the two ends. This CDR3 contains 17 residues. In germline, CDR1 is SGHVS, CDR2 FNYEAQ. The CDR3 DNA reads TGTGCCAGCAGCTTAGGGTCGGGCGCCCGCCCTGGAAACGAGCAGTACTTC. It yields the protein CASSLGSGARPGNEQYF.

The CDR3 sequence is CAWRQLAGGYNEQFF. The CDR3 DNA reads TGTGCCTGGAGACAACTAGCGGGAGGGTACAATGAGCAGTTCTTC. The chain joins TRBV30 to TRBJ2-1, with 13 positions matching TRBD2. J was trimmed by 4 bases and V by 3 bases; bases with no gene match: 3. This CDR3 spans 15 amino acids. Germline CDR1 and CDR2: GTSNPN and SVGIG (reference sequence).

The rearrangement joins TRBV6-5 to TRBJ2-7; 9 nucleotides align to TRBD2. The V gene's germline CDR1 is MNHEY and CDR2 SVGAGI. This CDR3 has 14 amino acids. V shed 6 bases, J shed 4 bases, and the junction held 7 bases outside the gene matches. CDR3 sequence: CASSHSGREYEQYF. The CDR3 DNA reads TGTGCCAGCAGCCATAGCGGGAGAGAGTACGAGCAGTACTTC.

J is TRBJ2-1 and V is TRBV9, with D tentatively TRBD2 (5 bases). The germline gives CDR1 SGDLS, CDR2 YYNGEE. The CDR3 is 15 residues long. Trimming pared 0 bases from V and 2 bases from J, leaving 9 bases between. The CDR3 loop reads CASSVVEGPYNEQFF. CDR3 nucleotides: TGTGCCAGCAGCGTAGTCGAGGGCCCCTACAATGAGCAGTTCTTC.

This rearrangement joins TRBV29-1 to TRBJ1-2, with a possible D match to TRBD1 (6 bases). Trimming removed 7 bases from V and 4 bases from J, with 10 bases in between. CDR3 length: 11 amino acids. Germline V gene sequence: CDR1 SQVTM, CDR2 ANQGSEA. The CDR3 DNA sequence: TGCAGCGCTGGACAGCTCTATGGCTACACCTTC. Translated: CSAGQLYGYTF. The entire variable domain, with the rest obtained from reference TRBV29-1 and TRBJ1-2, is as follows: SAVISQKPSRDICQRGTSLTIQCQVDSQVTMMFWYRQQPGQSLTLIATANQGSEATYESGFVIDKFPISRPNLTFSTLTVSNMSPEDSSIYLCSAGQLYGYTFGSGTRLTVV.

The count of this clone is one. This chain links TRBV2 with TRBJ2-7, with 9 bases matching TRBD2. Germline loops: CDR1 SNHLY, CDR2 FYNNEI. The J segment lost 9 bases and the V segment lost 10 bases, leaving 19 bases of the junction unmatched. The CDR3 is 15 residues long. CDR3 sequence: CANKRMSGRLNGQYF. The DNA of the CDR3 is TGTGCCAACAAAAGGATGAGCGGGAGGTTGAACGGGCAGTACTTC.

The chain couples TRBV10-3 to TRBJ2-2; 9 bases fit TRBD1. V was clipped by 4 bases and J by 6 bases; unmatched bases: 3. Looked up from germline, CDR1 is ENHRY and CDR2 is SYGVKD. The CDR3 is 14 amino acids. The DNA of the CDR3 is TGTGCCATCAGTGGGGACAGGGAACCCGGGGAGCTGTTTTTT. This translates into CAISGDREPGELFF.